Listed here is a single T cell receptor beta chain. This clonotype was seen ten or more times. The antigen it binds to is not known. No per-base quality is available; no much larger clone lies one base away. These data originate in a study of blood T cells in healthy people across ages (dated by TCRdb to the mid-2010s). In the study overall: In model experiments, roughly one uniquely barcoded TCR beta cDNA molecule per two T cells was captured by template switching. The donors were divided into four age groups: young (average around 16 years), middle-aged (approximately 39), aged (approximately 64) and long-lived (nearly 85). Two additional independent replicas of 1 million unique cDNA reads from the same blood draw were analyzed for two donors (one aged 18 to 29 and one aged 80 or older). To track age-related changes in TCR beta repertoire diversity, the study relied on deep sequencing normalized with unique cDNA molecular identifiers. Study-wide conclusions, independent of this receptor: The percentage of naive T cells measured by flow cytometry correlated strongly with observed TCR beta diversity. Compared with the aged group, the long-lived group had more naive CD4+ T cells, fewer expanded clones and increased TCR diversity, a pattern suggesting age selection. Bulk unsorted PBMC profiling prevented conclusive comparison of naive and antigen-experienced compartments. As age increased, observed TCR beta diversity per million T cells dropped in a roughly linear way, and a significant reduction was already evident by age 40. The CMV infection status of donors was not known, potentially confounding age-related changes in expanded clonotypes. Total diversity estimates from one million sequenced T cells were considered lower bounds and underestimates.

Library generation was performed with 5' RACE. Reads for this sample came from an Illumina HiSeq 2500. A second PCR of about 7 to 12 cycles was performed with a sample-barcoded 5' primer and a J-beta primer mix. A unique molecular identifier was introduced onto each TCR beta cDNA molecule by a template-switch 5' adaptor carrying 12 random nucleotides. Each sample yielded at least 3 million CDR3-containing paired-end reads. First-strand cDNA synthesis was performed from all RNA using the Mint cDNA synthesis kit, with priming by a TRBC-specific oligonucleotide. After uracil-DNA glycosylase treatment, a first 18-cycle PCR used universal primers M1SS and BC2_uni_R on all cDNA. In the authors' own workflow: Normalization of each sample was performed by random selection of 1 million high-quality reads, each carrying a distinct molecular identifier. Instead of being binned into consensus sequences, reads with shared molecular identifiers were discarded. MiTCR, set to a Q25 quality threshold and the strictest error-elimination algorithm, was used for CDR3 identification, clonotype clustering and error correction. A nonparametric unseen species model with Euler transformation was used to estimate lower-bound total TCR beta diversity. TCRdb ran its own pipeline on the public reads, namely fastp trimming at Q25 and MiXCR clone calling, and kept in-frame beta chains. Records with the same CDR3 protein are collapsed into one entry carrying the most frequent genes and DNA. Here the V and J calls rest on TCRdb's processing, not on the authors' analysis. Recorded for this sample are approximately 490,000 distinct CDR3 sequences; under 30% of them occurred a single time. The ten most abundant clones make up just under 9% of the sample.

Donors were 39 systemically healthy Caucasian individuals from Russia aged about 6 to 100 years. Approximately 9.3 milliliters of peripheral blood were collected from each donor into EDTA-treated Vacutainer tubes. Ficoll-Paque density-gradient centrifugation was used to isolate PBMCs, with at least 6.5 million obtained per sample. Trizol reagent was used to extract total RNA from the PBMCs, yielding at least 5 micrograms per sample. For every donor, flow cytometry on a PBMC aliquot measured the percentage of naive CD45RAhigh/CD27high T cells. The germline V gene gives CDR1 as SGHVS and CDR2 as FQNEAQ. V is shortened by 5 bases, J by 0 bases, and the region joining them spans 11 bases. The CDR3 goes from the cysteine to the phenylalanine over 16 residues. The entry retains the CDR3 DNA only, 48 bases that are in frame from base 1. Another study also made use of these data, one on T cells of mothers and their children. As noted in the second study: The donors were nine systemically healthy Caucasian individuals, made up of three mothers and their six children. cDNA synthesis consumed the entire amount of extracted RNA, loaded at 1.5 ug RNA in each 15 ul reaction. In the second PCR, the M1S primer introduced both the sample barcodes and 2-4 random nucleotides. Over 9 million TCR beta CDR3 reads came from each mother, compared with some 3 million reads from each child. Thymic selection similarly shapes TCR recombination output in related and unrelated pairs, with minor effect from inherited differences. Normalized repertoire overlap in related mother-child pairs was always slightly higher than in unrelated mother-child pairs, but the difference was never significant. Persistent microchimeric T cell clones were not detected, at a sensitivity of approximately 100 clones per million clonotypes. In the study, deep NGS was used to compare the TCR beta repertoires of mothers and children, and features distinguishing related mother-child pairs from unrelated individuals were sought. The mean age was around 40 +/- 4 years for the mothers and around 10 +/- 4 years for the children. After adapter ligation was performed with NEBNext reagents, the libraries were sequenced on an Illumina HiSeq 2000 with 100+100 nt paired-end reads. To avoid cross-contamination, the mother libraries and the child libraries were prepared a month apart and sequenced in separate runs. Each donor had between about 500,000 and 2,100,000 distinct TCR beta clonotypes identified. Naive TCR beta clonotypes were estimated from low-frequency clonotypes matched to each donor's FACS-determined naive share, without sorting.

The chain uses TRBV7-8 and TRBJ1-6; the D region possibly corresponds to TRBD1 (5 bases align). The sequence derives from a boy between 10 and 17 years old in good health. Sequenced material: blood. The CDR3 in this case is CASSPQESSYNSPLHF. The DNA is as follows: TGTGCCAGCAGCCCACAGGAGAGCTCCTATAATTCACCCCTCCACTTT.